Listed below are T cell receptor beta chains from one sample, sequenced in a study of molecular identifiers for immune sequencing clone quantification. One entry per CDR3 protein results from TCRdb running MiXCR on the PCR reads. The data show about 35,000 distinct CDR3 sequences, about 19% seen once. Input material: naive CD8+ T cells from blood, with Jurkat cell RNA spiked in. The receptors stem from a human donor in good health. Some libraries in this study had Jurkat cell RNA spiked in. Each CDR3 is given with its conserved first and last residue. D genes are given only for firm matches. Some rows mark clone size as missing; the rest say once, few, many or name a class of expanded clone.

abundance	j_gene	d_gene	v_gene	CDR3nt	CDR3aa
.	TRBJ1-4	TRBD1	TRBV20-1	TGCAGTGTTAGGGCAGGGGGCCCATTCCTGTCAAGTGAAAAACTGTTTTTT	CSVRAGGPFLSSEKLFF
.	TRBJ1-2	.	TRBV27	TGTGCCAGCAGTTTAACCCCAGTTACTAACTATGGCTACACCTTC	CASSLTPVTNYGYTF
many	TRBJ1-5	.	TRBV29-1	TGCAGCGAGGGAGAGGACGGAGATCAGCCCCAGCATTTT	CSEGEDGDQPQHF
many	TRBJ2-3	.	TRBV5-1	TGCGCCTCAGGGACCCTGGATACGCAGTATTTT	CASGTLDTQYF
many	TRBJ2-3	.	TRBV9	TGTGCCAGCAGCGTAGCTGGTACAGAAACAGATACGCAGTATTTT	CASSVAGTETDTQYF
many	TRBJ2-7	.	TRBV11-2	TGTGCCAGCAGCTTAGAACAGGGTACCTACGAGCAGTACTTC	CASSLEQGTYEQYF
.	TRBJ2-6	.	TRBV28	TGTGCCAGCAGTTCCTTGAAGGGGAAAAGCTCTGGGGCCAACGTCCTGACTTTC	CASSSLKGKSSGANVLTF
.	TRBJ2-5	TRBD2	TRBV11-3	TGTGCCAGCAGCTTTTCGGCGGGGGATCCCCAAGAGACCCAGTACTTC	CASSFSAGDPQETQYF
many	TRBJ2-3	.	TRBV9	TGTGCCAGCAGCGTAGAAGGGGTCCGCACAGATACGCAGTATTTT	CASSVEGVRTDTQYF
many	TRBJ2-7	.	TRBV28	TGTGCCAGCAGTTTTTCGGCGCGCGACTACGAGCAGTACTTC	CASSFSARDYEQYF
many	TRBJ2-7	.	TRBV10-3	TGTGCCATCAGTGAGTCCGCCGCTCGCGAGCAGTACTTC	CAISESAAREQYF
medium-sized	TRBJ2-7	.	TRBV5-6	TGTGCCAGCAGCCCAGAAGGCCTACCCTACGAGCAGTACTTC	CASSPEGLPYEQYF